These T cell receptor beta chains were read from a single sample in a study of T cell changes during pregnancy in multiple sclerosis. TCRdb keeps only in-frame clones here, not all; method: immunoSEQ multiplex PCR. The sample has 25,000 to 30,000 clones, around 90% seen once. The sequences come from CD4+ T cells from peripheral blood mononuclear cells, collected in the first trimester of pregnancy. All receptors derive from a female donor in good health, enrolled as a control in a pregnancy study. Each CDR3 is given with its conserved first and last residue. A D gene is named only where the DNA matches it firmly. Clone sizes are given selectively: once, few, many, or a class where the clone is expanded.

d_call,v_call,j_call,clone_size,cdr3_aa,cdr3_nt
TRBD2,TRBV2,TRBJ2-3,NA,CASSGLTSGTDTQYF,TGTGCCAGCAGTGGCTTGACTAGCGGCACAGATACGCAGTATTTT
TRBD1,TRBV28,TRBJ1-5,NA,CASSGPGQGFQPQHF,TGTGCCAGCAGTGGCCCGGGACAGGGTTTCCAGCCCCAGCATTTT
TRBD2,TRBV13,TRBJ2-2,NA,CASSLAQRGGLTGELFF,TGTGCCAGCAGCTTAGCTCAGCGGGGGGGCCTCACCGGGGAGCTGTTTTTT
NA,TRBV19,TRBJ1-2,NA,CASSPVTAGAGGYTF,TGTGCCAGTAGTCCCGTCACAGCGGGGGCGGGTGGCTACACCTTC
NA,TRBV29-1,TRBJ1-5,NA,CSVGTGYSNQPQHF,TGCAGCGTTGGCACAGGGTATAGCAATCAGCCCCAGCATTTT
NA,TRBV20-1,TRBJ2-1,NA,CSAPDNNEQFF,TGCAGTGCCCCAGATAACAATGAGCAGTTCTTC
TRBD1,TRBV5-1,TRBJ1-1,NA,CASSWTTTGVSEAFF,TGCGCCAGCAGCTGGACGACGACAGGGGTTTCTGAAGCTTTCTTT
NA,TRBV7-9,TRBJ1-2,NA,CASTVDSSAYGYTF,TGTGCCAGCACCGTAGACAGCTCCGCCTATGGCTACACCTTC
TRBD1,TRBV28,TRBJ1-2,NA,CASRTGASRYGYTF,TGTGCCAGCAGGACAGGGGCCAGTAGGTATGGCTACACCTTC
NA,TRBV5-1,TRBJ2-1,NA,CASSSTPGGAAYNEQFF,TGCGCCAGCAGCTCTACCCCAGGAGGTGCGGCCTACAATGAGCAGTTCTTC
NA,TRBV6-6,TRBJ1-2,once,CASSYATYGYGYTF,TGTGCCAGCAGTTACGCGACTTACGGCTATGGCTACACCTTC
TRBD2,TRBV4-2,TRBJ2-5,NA,CASSQDLTSGSGTQYF,TGTGCCAGCAGCCAAGACTTGACTAGCGGGAGTGGGACCCAGTACTTC
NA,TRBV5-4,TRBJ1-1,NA,CASSRSRPGDTEAFF,TGTGCCAGCAGCCGCTCACGGCCCGGGGACACTGAAGCTTTCTTT
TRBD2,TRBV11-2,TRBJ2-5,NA,CASSLGLAGSGGETQYF,TGTGCCAGCAGCTTGGGACTAGCGGGCTCCGGGGGGGAGACCCAGTACTTC